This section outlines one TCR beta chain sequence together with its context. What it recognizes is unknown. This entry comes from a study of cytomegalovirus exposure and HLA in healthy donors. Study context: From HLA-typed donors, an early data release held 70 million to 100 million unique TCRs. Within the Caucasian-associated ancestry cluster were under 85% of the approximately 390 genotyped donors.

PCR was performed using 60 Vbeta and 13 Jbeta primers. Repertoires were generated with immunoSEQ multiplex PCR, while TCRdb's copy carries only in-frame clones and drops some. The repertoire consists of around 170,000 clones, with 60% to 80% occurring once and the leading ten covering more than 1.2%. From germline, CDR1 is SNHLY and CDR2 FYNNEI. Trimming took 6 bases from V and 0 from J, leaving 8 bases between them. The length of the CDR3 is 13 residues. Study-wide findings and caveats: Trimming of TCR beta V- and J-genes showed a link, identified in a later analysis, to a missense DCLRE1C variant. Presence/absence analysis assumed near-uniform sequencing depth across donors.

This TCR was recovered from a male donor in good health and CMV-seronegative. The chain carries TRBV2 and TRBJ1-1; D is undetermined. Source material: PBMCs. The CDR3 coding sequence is TGTGCCAGCAGAGTCGGGATGAACACTGAAGCTTTCTTT. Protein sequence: CASRVGMNTEAFF.